These 14 T cell receptor beta chains were sequenced from one sample in a study of somatic mutations in cytotoxic T cells in rheumatoid arthritis. The repertoire was sequenced with immunoSEQ multiplex PCR; TCRdb's copy has only in-frame clones and lacks some. The sample yields some 16,000 clones, around 80% seen once. Specimen: CD8+ T cells sorted from blood. Receptors were obtained from an adult with rheumatoid arthritis.

V usage is TRBV5-1 and J usage is TRBJ2-3; the D gene is possibly TRBD2 (5 bases). Germline values: CDR1 SGHRS, CDR2 YFSETQ. The CDR3 is 14 amino acids. V dropped 0 bases and J dropped 3 bases, with 8 bases sitting between them. The CDR3 coding sequence is TGCGCCAGCAGCTTGGCCAGCGGTACAGATACGCAGTATTTT. Protein sequence: CASSLASGTDTQYF.

V and J are TRBV29-1 and TRBJ2-2; D remains ambiguous. The V and J ends lost 5 bases and 5 bases respectively, with 6 bases between them. The CDR3 runs to 11 residues. Germline V gene lookup returns CDR1 SQVTM and CDR2 ANQGSEA. CDR3 sequence reads: CSVWLTGELFF. The DNA for the CDR3 is TGCAGCGTTTGGTTAACCGGGGAGCTGTTTTTT.

The chain combines TRBV21-1 with TRBJ2-3; no DNA check was done on the table's D call, TRBD2. TRBV21-1 is noted as a pseudogene. The CDR3 length is 16 residues. This chain's CDR3 is CASTTWTSEGADTQYF. The CDR3 region has the DNA TGTGCCAGCACGACGTGGACTAGCGAAGGTGCAGATACGCAGTATTTT.

This clone has just one count. The V and J genes are TRBV27 and TRBJ2-7; a weak D match, TRBD2 (6 bases). V lost 7 bases and J lost 2, with 9 bases in between. The CDR3 spans 12 residues. Looked up from germline, CDR1 is MNHEY and CDR2 is SMNVEV (reference sequence). In nucleotides, the CDR3 is TGTGCCAGCATCTCGGGGGCCTACGAGCAGTACTTC. This sequence encodes CASISGAYEQYF.

The genes are TRBV9 and TRBJ1-5, with D unresolved. Trimming took off 3 bases at V and 2 bases at J, with 15 bases between the two ends. CDR3 length: 16 residues. Germline lookup yields CDR1 SGDLS and CDR2 YYNGEE. The CDR3 bases are TGTGCCAGCAGCGCCTCGGTGGCACCGGGCAATCAGCCCCAGCATTTT. Protein: CASSASVAPGNQPQHF.

This chain uses TRBV6-1 with TRBJ2-3; D assignment may be TRBD1 or TRBD2 (5 bases each). CDR1 is MNHNS and CDR2 is SASEGT in the germline V gene. The CDR3 spans 13 residues. The V end was cut by 8 bases, the J end by 3 bases, with 12 bases between. CDR3 sequence reads: CASGGPRTDTQYF. DNA for the CDR3: TGTGCCAGCGGGGGTCCTAGGACAGATACGCAGTATTTT.

This clone was detected only once. The CDR3 sequence is CASSPPGLAGIEQFF. As DNA, the CDR3 is TGTGCCAGCAGTCCGCCGGGCCTAGCGGGGATTGAGCAGTTCTTC. J is TRBJ2-1 and V is TRBV27; 9 bases align to TRBD2. The J segment lost 9 bases and the V segment lost 5 bases, leaving 11 bases of the junction unmatched. The CDR3 consists of 15 residues. The germline V gene has CDR1 MNHEY and CDR2 SMNVEV (reference sequence).

The chain carries TRBV6-5 and TRBJ1-2, with 7 bases that match TRBD1. Germline V gives CDR1 MNHEY, CDR2 SVGAGI. This CDR3 has 13 amino acids. V lost 0 bases to trimming and J lost 8 bases; unmatched junction nucleotides: 3. The CDR3 reads CASSYSTGFGYTF. Here the CDR3 DNA reads TGTGCCAGCAGTTACTCGACAGGGTTCGGCTACACCTTC.

This clone has just one count. J is TRBJ2-3 and V is TRBV19; D gene ambiguous. With 4 bases removed from V and 6 bases from J, the gap between germline ends came to 8 bases. The germline CDR1 and CDR2 sequences are LNHDA and SQIVND (reference sequence). The CDR3 has 12 amino acids. CDR3 protein: CASSNQLDTQYF. CDR3 sequence (DNA): TGTGCCAGTAGTAACCAACTGGATACGCAGTATTTT.

This clone is labeled medium-sized. The rearrangement joins TRBV7-9 to TRBJ2-3, with a tentative D call TRBD1 (5 bases). CDR1 SEHNR and CDR2 FQNEAQ come from the germline V gene (reference sequence). Trimming removed 5 bases at V and 4 bases at J, with 7 bases between. The length of the CDR3 is 12 residues. This chain's CDR3 is CASSKGADTQYF. DNA of the CDR3: TGTGCCAGCAGCAAAGGGGCAGATACGCAGTATTTT.

This clone has only a few counts. The chain links TRBV19 to TRBJ2-7, with D maybe TRBD1 (5 bases). The CDR3 loop spans 16 amino acids. From germline, CDR1 is LNHDA and CDR2 SQIVND (reference sequence). Between the trimmed V and J ends, which lost 4 bases and 2 bases, there was a span of 18 bases. CDR3 region: CASSNAQGRPPYEQYF. The CDR3 coding sequence is TGTGCCAGTAGTAATGCTCAGGGAAGACCCCCCTACGAGCAGTACTTC.

This sequence joins TRBV19 and TRBJ1-1; D is unclear. The CDR3 runs to 13 residues. Germline loops: CDR1 LNHDA, CDR2 SQIVND (reference sequence). V was cut by 7 bases and J by 0 bases, with 9 bases left in between. The CDR3 loop is CASKSDLNTEAFF. DNA of the CDR3: TGTGCCAGTAAGTCAGATCTGAACACTGAAGCTTTCTTT.

The chain couples TRBV7-9 to TRBJ2-7; 10 bases align to TRBD2. The CDR3 length is 15 residues. V was clipped by 4 bases and J by 2 bases; unmatched bases: 5. Germline V gene data show CDR1 as SEHNR and CDR2 as FQNEAQ (reference sequence). CDR3 amino acids: CASSSTSGVAYEQYF. Here the CDR3 DNA reads TGTGCCAGCAGCTCTACTAGCGGGGTTGCCTACGAGCAGTACTTC.

This clone was picked up a small number of times. This chain links TRBV6-5 with TRBJ2-7; D uncertain. CDR3 length equals 11 residues. Germline CDR1 reads MNHEY; CDR2 reads SVGAGI. V shed 10 bases and J shed 1 base, with 8 bases lying between them. The CDR3 region is CATRGSYEQYF. The CDR3 DNA sequence: TGTGCCACCCGTGGGTCCTACGAGCAGTACTTC.